This TCR beta chain was observed in a study of CD8+ T cells in alopecia areata. As for this clone: Antigen specificity is unknown.

Treatment described: oral pan-JAK inhibitor, 5-10 mg twice daily. Peripheral blood and lesional scalp punch biopsies were taken from alopecia areata patients. Study-level findings and limits: Sequenced scalp T cells also include alphabeta T cells resident in normal skin.

CDR3 size: 15 residues. Trimming at V came to 4 bases and at J to 6 bases, leaving 7 bases not matched to a gene. The germline V gene encodes CDR1 ENHRY and CDR2 SYGVKD. RNA, once extracted, was reverse transcribed into cDNA for use as the sequencing template. Using immunoSEQ multiplex PCR, the repertoire was profiled, and TCRdb retains in-frame clones only, with some absent. The table has about 180,000 clones, approximately 51% seen once. The sequencing used CD8+ T cells sorted from blood, collected at approximately week 51, from a patient treated with tofacitinib. The chain recombines TRBV10-3 with TRBJ2-3; 10 bases are shared with TRBD2. This TCR was recovered from a human donor with alopecia areata. CDR3 region: CAISGSGGAEDTQYF. CDR3 nucleotides: TGTGCCATCAGTGGGAGCGGGGGGGCCGAGGATACGCAGTATTTT.